The clone carrying this T cell receptor beta chain showed up just once. No antigen is known for it. These data are taken from a study of Tregs in tolerant kidney transplant recipients. General study results and limits: The most relevant donor-specific Treg TCRbeta repertoire apparently came from expansion with activated donor B cells. Biological reproducibility was not directly addressed in this study.

TCRdb keeps only in-frame clones here, not all; method: immunoSEQ multiplex PCR. The sample holds approximately 90,000 clones, around nine tenths seen once. CDR3 length: 15 amino acids. The germline gives CDR1 MGHRA, CDR2 YSYEKL. The germline V and J ends were trimmed by 2 bases and 4 bases, with 15 bases remaining between them. The rearrangement links TRBV4-1 to TRBJ2-7; TRBD1 or TRBD2 may be the D gene (5 bases each). Sequenced input: CD8+ T cells from blood. This sequence was found in a human donor in good health. CDR3 nucleotide sequence: TGCGCCAGCAGCCAAAACTCGGGACGGACTTACGAGCAGTACTTC. Translated: CASSQNSGRTYEQYF.